What follows is one T cell receptor (beta chain) and its context. This entry is derived from a study of PD-1 blockade in classical Hodgkin lymphoma. Autologous stem cell transplantation was followed by relapse in every patient, and brentuximab vedotin exposure varied. Clones were read by immunoSEQ multiplex PCR, and TCRdb kept only the in-frame ones, dropping some. The table has 10,000 to 14,000 clones, roughly 75% seen once. V was clipped by 0 bases and J by 7 bases; unmatched bases: 16. The CDR3 totals 18 residues. Germline loops: CDR1 MGHRA, CDR2 YSYEKL. This TCR was sampled from a human donor with classical Hodgkin lymphoma. This rearrangement joins TRBV4-1 to TRBJ1-2; 8 bases map to TRBD1. The material sequenced was peripheral blood mononuclear cells (PBMCs), taken at baseline. The CDR3 DNA reads TGCGCCAGCAGCCAAGAAACGGACAGGGAGGGTACTCGGGGTGGCTACACCTTC. Its protein is CASSQETDREGTRGGYTF.